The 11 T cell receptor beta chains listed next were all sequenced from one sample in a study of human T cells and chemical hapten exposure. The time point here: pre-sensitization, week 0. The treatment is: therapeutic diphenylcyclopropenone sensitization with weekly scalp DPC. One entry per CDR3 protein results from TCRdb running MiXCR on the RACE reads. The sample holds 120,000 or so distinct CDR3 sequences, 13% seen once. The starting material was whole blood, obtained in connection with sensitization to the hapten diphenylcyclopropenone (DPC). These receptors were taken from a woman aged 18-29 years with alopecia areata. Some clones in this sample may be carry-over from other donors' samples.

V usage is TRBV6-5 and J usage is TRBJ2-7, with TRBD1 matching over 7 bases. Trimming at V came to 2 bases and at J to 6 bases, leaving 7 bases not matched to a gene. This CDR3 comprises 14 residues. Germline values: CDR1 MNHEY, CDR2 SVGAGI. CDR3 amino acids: CASSYDRAAPEQYF. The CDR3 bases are TGTGCCAGCAGTTACGACAGGGCGGCCCCCGAGCAGTACTTC.

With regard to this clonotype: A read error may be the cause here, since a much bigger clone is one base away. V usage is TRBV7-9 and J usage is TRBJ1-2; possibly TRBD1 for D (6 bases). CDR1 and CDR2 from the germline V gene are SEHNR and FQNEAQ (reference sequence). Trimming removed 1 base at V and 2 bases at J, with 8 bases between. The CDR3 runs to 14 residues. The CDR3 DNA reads TGTGCCAGCAGCTTAGAAACAGGGAACTATGGCTACACCTTC. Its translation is CASSLETGNYGYTF.

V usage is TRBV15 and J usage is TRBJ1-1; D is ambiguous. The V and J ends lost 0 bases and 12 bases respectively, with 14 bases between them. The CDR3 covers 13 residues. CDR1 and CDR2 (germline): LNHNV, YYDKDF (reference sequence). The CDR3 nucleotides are TGTGCCACCAGCAGAGATAAAGGAATGGTTACTTTCTTT. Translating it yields CATSRDKGMVTFF.

This chain's CDR3 is CASSGLDREDTEAFF. In DNA, the CDR3 is TGTGCCAGCAGTGGATTGGACAGGGAGGACACTGAAGCTTTCTTT. This chain joins TRBV25-1 and TRBJ1-1; 8 bases agree with TRBD1. This CDR3 has 15 residues. Germline V CDR1 and CDR2: MGHDK, SYGVNS. Trimming cost V 4 bases and J 3 bases; bases outside gene matches: 7.

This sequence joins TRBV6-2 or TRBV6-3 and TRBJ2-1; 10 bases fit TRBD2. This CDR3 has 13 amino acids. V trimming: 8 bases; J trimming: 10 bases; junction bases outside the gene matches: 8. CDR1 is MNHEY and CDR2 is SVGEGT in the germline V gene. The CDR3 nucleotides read TGTGCCAGCCAGCGGGGGGGCATTCAGGAGCAGTTCTTC. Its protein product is CASQRGGIQEQFF.

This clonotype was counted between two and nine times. CDR3: CASSPGGSVRAFF. Here the CDR3 DNA reads TGCGCCAGCAGCCCGGGAGGTTCGGTGAGGGCTTTCTTT. V and J are TRBV4-1 and TRBJ1-1; D unresolved. CDR3 size: 13 residues. Trimming left V 4 bases short and J 11 bases short, with 17 bases between. Per germline, CDR1 MGHRA and CDR2 YSYEKL.

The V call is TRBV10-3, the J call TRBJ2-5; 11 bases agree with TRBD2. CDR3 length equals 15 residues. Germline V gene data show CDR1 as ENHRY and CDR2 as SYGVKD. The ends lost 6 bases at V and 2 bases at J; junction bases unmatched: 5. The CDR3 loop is CAISRLAGRQETQYF. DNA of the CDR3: TGTGCCATCAGCCGACTAGCGGGGCGACAAGAGACCCAGTACTTC.

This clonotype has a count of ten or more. The CDR3 here is CASSPRQGSSYEQYF. Here the CDR3 DNA reads TGTGCCAGCAGCCCTCGACAGGGAAGCTCCTACGAGCAGTACTTC. The chain combines TRBV7-6 with TRBJ2-7, with 7 positions matching TRBD1. Germline CDR1 and CDR2: SGHVS and FNYEAQ. Trimming cost V 5 bases and J 0 bases; bases outside gene matches: 7. The CDR3 is 15 residues long.

The CDR3 nucleotides read TGCAGCGTTGGACAGACCGGCCCTTCCTCTGGAAACACCATATATTTT. Its translation is CSVGQTGPSSGNTIYF. V usage is TRBV29-1 and J usage is TRBJ1-3; D is possibly TRBD1 (5 bases). The CDR3 runs 16 residues. The V gene lost 4 bases and the J gene lost 0 bases, with 16 bases spanning the gap. Germline-derived CDR1 and CDR2 are SQVTM and ANQGSEA.

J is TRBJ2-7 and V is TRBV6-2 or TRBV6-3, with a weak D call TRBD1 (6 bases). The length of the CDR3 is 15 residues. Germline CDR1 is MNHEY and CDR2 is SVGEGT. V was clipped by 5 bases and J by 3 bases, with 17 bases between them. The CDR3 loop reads CASSHPRTVLYEQYF. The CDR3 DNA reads TGTGCCAGCAGTCATCCAAGGACAGTACTCTACGAGCAGTACTTC.

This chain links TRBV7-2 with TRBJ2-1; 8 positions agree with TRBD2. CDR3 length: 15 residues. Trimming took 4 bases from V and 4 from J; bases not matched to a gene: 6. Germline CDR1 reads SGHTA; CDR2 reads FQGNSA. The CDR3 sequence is CASSSKRGQYNEQFF. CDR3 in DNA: TGTGCCAGCAGCTCAAAGCGGGGGCAGTACAATGAGCAGTTCTTC.